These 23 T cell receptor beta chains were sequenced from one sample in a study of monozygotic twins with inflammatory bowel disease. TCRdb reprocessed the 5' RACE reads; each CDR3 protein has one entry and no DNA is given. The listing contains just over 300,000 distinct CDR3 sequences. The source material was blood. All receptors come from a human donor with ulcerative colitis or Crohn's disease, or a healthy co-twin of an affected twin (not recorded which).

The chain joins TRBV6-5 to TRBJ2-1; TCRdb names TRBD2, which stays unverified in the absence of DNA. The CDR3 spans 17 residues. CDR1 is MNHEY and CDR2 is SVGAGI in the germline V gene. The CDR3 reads CASSYSASSGRDNEQFF.

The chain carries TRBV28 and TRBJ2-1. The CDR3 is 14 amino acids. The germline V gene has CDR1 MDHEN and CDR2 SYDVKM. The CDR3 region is CASKLAHPYNEQFF.

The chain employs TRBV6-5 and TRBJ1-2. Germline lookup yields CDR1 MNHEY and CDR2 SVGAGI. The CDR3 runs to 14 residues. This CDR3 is CASSLDQARGGYTF.

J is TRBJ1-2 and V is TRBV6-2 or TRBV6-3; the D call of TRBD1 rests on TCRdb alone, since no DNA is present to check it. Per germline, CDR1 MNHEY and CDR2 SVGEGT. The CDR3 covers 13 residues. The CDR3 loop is CATDRGSNYGYTF.

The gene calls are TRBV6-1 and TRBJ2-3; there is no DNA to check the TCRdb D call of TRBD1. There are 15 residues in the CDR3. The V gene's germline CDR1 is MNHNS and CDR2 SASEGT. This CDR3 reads CASNGPGQGVDTQYF.

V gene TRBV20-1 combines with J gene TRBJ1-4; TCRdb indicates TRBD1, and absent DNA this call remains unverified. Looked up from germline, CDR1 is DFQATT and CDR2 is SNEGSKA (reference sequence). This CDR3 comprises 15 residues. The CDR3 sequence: CSARSVGPLGEKLFF.

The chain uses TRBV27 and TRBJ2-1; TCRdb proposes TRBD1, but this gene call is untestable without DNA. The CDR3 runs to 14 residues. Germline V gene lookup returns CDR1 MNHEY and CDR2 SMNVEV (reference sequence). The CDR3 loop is CASSNLGQGNEQFF.

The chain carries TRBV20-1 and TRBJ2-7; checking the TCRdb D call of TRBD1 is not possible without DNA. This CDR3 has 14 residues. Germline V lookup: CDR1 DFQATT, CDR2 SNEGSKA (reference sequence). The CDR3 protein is CSARDTGHKYEQYF.

CDR3 protein: CAIKGTNSYEQYF. The rearrangement uses TRBV10-3 and TRBJ2-7. In germline, CDR1 is ENHRY, CDR2 SYGVKD. The CDR3 has 13 amino acids.

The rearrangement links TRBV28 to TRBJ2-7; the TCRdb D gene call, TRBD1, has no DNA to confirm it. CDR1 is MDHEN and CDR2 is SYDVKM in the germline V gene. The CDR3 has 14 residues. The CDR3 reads CASGPDRDAYEQYF.

The CDR3 here is CASKSGQINTGELFF. This chain joins TRBV25-1 and TRBJ2-2; without DNA, the TCRdb call of TRBD1 cannot be checked. CDR1 is MGHDK, CDR2 SYGVNS, per germline. The CDR3 extends over 15 amino acids.

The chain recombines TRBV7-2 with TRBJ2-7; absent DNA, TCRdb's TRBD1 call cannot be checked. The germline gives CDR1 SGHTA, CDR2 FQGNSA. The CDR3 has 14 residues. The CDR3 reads CASRAPGQSYEQYF.

This chain's CDR3 is CASSLTAGGPGKTQYF. J is TRBJ2-5 and V is TRBV7-3; the TCRdb call, TRBD2, lacks DNA for checking. The CDR3 length is 16 residues. The germline V gene has CDR1 SGHTA and CDR2 FQGTGA.

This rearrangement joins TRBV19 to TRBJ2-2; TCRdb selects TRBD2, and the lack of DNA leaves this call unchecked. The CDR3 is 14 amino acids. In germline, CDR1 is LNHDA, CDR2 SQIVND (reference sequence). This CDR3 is CATRVRETAGELFF.

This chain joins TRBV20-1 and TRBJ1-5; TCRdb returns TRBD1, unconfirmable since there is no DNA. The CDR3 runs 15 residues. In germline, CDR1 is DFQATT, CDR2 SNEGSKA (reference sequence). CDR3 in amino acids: CSASVGTESNQPQHF.

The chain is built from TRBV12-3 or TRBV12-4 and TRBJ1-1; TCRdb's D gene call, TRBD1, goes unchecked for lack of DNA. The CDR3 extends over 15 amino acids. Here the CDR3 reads CASIRDYRGLTEAFF.

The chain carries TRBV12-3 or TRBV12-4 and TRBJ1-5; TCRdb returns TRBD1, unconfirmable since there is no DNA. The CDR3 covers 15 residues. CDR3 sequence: CASSFATGRDQPQHF.

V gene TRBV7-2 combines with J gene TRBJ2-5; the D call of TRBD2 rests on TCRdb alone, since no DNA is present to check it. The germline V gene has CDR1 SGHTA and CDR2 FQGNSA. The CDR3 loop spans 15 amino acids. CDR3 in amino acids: CASTRSSDYQETQYF. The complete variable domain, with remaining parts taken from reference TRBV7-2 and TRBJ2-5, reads GAGVSQSPSNKVTEKGKDVELRCDPISGHTALYWYRQSLGQGLEFLIYFQGNSAPDKSGLPSDRFSAERTGGSVSTLTIQRTQQEDSAVYLCASTRSSDYQETQYFGPGTRLLVL.

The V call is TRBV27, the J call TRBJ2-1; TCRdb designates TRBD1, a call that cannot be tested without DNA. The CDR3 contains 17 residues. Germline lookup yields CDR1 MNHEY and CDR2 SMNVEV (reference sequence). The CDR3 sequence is CASSLSRAPISYNEQFF.

The CDR3 sequence: CATSRPGRYNSPLHF. The rearrangement joins TRBV15 to TRBJ1-6; TCRdb's D call, TRBD1, is unchecked because there is no DNA. The germline V gene encodes CDR1 LNHNV and CDR2 YYDKDF (reference sequence). The CDR3 extends over 15 amino acids.

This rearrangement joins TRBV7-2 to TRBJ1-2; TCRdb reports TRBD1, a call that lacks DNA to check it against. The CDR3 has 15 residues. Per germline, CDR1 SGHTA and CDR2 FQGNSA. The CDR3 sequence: CASSSLGQGLHGYTF.

The CDR3: CASSYGSGWYIQYF. This chain links TRBV6-2 or TRBV6-3 with TRBJ2-4. Germline CDR1 and CDR2: MNHEY and SVGEGT. The length of the CDR3 is 14 residues.

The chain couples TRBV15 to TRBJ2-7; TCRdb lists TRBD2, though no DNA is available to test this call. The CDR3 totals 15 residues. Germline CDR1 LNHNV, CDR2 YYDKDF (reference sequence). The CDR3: CATSRSGKLPAEQYF.